This TCR beta chain was documented in a study of T cells in Graves' hyperthyroidism and ophthalmopathy. Study summary: Before treatment of any kind, peripheral blood was taken at initial diagnosis.

Each patient was aged 18 to 65 and had newly diagnosed hyperthyroidism of under 2 months' duration. Amplified TCR beta CDR3 regions derived from RNA transcripts. The HTBI set primed first-round TCR CDR3 RT-PCR. MiXCR, applied by TCRdb to the multiplex PCR reads, yields one record per CDR3 protein. This table has 700,000 to 850,000 distinct CDR3 sequences, 35% appearing once. Findings and limits, study-wide: Progression to ophthalmopathy was predicted a median of 6.5 months early.

This clonotype was counted at least ten times. The antigen is not known. The CDR3 consists of 14 residues. V was pared by 5 bases and J by 4 bases, with 14 bases between. The material sequenced was blood. This TCR derives from a woman aged 40 to 49 with Graves' hyperthyroidism. V gene TRBV12-3 or TRBV12-4 combines with J gene TRBJ1-1; D is unresolved. The CDR3 DNA reads TGTGCCAGCAGTCCAAGTTCGAGGTCCACTGAAGCTTTCTTT. It yields the protein CASSPSSRSTEAFF.